This entry features one T cell receptor (beta chain) sequence. Its antigen is not identified. This record comes from a study of PD-1 blockade in classical Hodgkin lymphoma. Relapses following autologous stem cell transplantation were seen in all patients, with brentuximab vedotin exposure varying. Complete response, partial response or progressive disease were the best responses. Germline lookup yields CDR1 SGHAT and CDR2 FQNNGV. Trimming cost V 0 bases and J 2 bases, with 11 bases left between them. There are 16 residues in the CDR3. This table comes from immunoSEQ multiplex PCR, and its TCRdb copy is limited to in-frame clones, with some not included. Among approximately 99,000 clones listed, around 81% were seen once. Points from the study as a whole: A significant rise in TCR diversity by C4D1 was seen for CD4+ but not CD8+ cells. The study reported lower baseline TCR diversity in newly diagnosed patients than in healthy donors. Exclusion removed patients who began nivolumab under 1 year after ASCT.

This sequence was found in a human donor with classical Hodgkin lymphoma. The sample consisted of peripheral blood mononuclear cells (PBMCs), taken before the second cycle of nivolumab. The chain employs TRBV11-2 and TRBJ1-5; no firm D call. CDR3 region: CASSLDAGMGNQPQHF. The CDR3 DNA follows: TGTGCCAGCAGCTTAGATGCGGGCATGGGCAATCAGCCCCAGCATTTT.